This T cell receptor (beta chain) was identified in a study of Ad26.COV2.S vaccination and SARS-CoV-2 variants. Study background: Administration of Ad26.COV2.S was intramuscular, either once or twice 56 days apart.

TCRdb keeps only in-frame clones here, not all; method: immunoSEQ multiplex PCR. The profile shows 290,000 or so clones, approximately 89% of them singletons. The V and J ends lost 5 bases and 6 bases respectively, with 11 bases between them. The CDR3 totals 13 residues. Per the germline V gene, CDR1 is SGHVS and CDR2 is FNYEAQ. The treatment: about 20 received Ad26.COV2.S at low or high dose, single or two shots; about 5 received placebo; per-sample allocation not given. At day 63 after the first vaccine or placebo injection, samples were drawn. A note on this clone: The antigen remains unidentified.

Overall study findings and caveats: Ad26.COV2.S recipients had broader spike-specific TCRs (P = 0.0014).

Source: peripheral blood, taken in a trial of Ad26.COV2.S vaccine versus placebo. The V and J genes are TRBV7-6 and TRBJ2-1; possible D gene TRBD2, 5 bases. The TCR sequence derives from a person between 18 and 65 years old who received the Ad26.COV2.S COVID-19 vaccine or a placebo. CDR3 bases: TGTGCCAGCAGCCAAAGACGGGGCAATGAGCAGTTCTTC. It translates to CASSQRRGNEQFF.